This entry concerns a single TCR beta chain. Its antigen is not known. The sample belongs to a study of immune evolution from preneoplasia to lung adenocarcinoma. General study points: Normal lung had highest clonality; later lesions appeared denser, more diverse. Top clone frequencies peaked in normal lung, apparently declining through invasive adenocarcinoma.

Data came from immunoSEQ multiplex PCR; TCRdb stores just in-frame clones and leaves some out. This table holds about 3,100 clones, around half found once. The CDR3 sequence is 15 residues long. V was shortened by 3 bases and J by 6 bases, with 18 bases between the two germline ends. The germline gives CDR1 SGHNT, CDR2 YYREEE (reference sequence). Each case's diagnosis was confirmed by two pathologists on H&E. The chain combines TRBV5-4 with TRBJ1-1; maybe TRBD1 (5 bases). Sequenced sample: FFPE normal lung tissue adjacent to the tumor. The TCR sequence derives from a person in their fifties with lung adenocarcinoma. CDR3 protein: CASSSKFRDLAEAFF. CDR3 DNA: TGTGCCAGCAGCTCGAAATTCAGGGATTTGGCTGAAGCTTTCTTT.